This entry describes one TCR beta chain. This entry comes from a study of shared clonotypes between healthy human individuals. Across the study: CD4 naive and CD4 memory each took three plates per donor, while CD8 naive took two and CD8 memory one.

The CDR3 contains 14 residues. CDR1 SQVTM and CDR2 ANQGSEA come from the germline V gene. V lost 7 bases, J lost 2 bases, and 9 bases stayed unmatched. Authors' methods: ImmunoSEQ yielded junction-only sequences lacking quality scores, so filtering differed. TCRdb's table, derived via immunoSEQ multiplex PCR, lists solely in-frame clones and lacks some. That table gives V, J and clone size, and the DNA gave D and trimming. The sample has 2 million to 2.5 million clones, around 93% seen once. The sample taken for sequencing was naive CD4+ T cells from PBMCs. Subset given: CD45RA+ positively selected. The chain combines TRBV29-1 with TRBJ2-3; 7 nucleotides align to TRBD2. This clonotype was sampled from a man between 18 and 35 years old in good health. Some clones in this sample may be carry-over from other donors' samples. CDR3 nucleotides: TGCAGCGAATCAGAGCGGGGTCCCACAGATACGCAGTATTTT. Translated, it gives CSESERGPTDTQYF.